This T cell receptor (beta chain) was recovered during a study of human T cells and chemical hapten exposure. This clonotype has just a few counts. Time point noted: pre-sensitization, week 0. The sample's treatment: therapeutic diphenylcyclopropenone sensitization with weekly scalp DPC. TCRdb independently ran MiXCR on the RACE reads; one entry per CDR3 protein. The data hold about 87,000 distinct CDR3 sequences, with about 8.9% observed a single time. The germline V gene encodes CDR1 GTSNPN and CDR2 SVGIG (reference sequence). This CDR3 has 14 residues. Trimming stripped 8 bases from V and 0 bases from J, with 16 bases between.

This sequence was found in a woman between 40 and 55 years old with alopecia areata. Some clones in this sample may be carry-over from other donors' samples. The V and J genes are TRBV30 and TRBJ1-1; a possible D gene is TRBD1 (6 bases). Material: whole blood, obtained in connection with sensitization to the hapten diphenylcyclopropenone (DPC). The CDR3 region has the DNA TGTGCCAGGGATTCAGGGGACGTGAACACTGAAGCTTTCTTT. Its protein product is CARDSGDVNTEAFF.